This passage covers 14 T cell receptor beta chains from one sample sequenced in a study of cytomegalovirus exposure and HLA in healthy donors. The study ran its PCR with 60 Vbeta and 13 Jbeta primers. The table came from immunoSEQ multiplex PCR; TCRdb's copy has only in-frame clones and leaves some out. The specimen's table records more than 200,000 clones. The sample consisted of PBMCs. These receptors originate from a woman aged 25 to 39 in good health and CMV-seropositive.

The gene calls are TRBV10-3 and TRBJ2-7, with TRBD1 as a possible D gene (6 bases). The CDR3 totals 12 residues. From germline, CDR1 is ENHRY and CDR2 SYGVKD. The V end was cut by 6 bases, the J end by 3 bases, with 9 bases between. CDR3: CAIRSQGYEQYF. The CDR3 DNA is TGTGCCATCAGATCACAGGGCTACGAGCAGTACTTC.

CDR3 amino acids: CASSHRPRETQYF. In nucleotides, the CDR3 is TGTGCCAGCAGCCACCGTCCTCGGGAGACCCAGTACTTC. V gene TRBV6-5 combines with J gene TRBJ2-5; D call uncertain. Between the trimmed V and J ends, which lost 6 bases and 5 bases, there was a span of 13 bases. From germline, CDR1 is MNHEY and CDR2 SVGAGI. The CDR3 covers 13 residues.

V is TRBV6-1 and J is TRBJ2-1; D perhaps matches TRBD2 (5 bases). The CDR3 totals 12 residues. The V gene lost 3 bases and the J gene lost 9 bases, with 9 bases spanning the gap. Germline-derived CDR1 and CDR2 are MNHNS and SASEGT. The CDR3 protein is CASSDVGVEQFF. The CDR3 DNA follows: TGTGCCAGCAGTGATGTCGGGGTTGAGCAGTTCTTC.

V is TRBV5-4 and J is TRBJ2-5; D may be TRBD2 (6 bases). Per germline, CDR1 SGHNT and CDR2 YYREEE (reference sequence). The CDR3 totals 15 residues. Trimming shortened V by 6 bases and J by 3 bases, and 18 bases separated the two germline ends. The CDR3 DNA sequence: TGTGCCAGCAACCAGGGACTGTCAAAAGAAGAGACCCAGTACTTC. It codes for CASNQGLSKEETQYF.

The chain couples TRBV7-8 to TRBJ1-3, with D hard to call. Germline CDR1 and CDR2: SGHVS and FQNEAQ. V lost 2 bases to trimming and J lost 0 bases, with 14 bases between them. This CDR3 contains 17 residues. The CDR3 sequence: CASSLNIIGFSGNTIYF. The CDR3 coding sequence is TGTGCCAGCAGCTTAAACATCATCGGGTTCTCTGGAAACACCATATATTTT.

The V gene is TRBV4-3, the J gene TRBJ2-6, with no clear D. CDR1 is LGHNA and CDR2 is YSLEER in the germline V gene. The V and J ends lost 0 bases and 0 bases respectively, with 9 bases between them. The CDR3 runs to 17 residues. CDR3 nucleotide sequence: TGCGCCAGCAGCCAAGATGGTTTTAGCTCTGGGGCCAACGTCCTGACTTTC. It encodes CASSQDGFSSGANVLTF.

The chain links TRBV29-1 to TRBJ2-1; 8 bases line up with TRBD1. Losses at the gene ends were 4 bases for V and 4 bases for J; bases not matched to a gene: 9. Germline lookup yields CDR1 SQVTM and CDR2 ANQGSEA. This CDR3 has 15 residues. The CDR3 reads CSVATQGAGYNEQFF. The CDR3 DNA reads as TGCAGCGTTGCTACCCAGGGGGCAGGGTACAATGAGCAGTTCTTC.

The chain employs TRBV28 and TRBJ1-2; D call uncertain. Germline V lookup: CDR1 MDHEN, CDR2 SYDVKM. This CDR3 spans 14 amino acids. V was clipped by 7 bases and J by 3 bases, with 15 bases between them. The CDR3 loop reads CASTDTPEDYGYTF. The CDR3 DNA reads TGTGCCAGCACCGACACCCCGGAGGACTATGGCTACACCTTC.

CDR3 bases: TGTGCCATCAGTCAGGGTTCCCCAGATACGCAGTATTTT. Encoded protein: CAISQGSPDTQYF. V and J are TRBV10-3 and TRBJ2-3; TRBD1 is a possible D gene (5 bases). CDR1 ENHRY and CDR2 SYGVKD come from the germline V gene. This CDR3 region has 13 residues. Trimming cost V 5 bases and J 4 bases, with 10 bases left between them.

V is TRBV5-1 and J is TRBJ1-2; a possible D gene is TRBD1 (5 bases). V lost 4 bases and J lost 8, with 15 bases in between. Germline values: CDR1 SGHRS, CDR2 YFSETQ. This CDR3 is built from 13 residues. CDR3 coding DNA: TGCGCCAGCAGCCTAAGTTGGGGCTTAGGCTACACCTTC. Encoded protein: CASSLSWGLGYTF.

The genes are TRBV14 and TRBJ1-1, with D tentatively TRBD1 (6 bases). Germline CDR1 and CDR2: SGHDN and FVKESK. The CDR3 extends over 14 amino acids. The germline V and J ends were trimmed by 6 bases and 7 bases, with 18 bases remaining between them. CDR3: CASRFRDTYDEAFF. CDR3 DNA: TGTGCCAGCAGGTTCCGGGACACGTACGATGAAGCTTTCTTT.

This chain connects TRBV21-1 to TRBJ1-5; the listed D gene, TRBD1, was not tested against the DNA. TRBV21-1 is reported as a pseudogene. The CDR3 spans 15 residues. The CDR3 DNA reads TGTGCCAGCAGAACCGACATCGTAGTCAATCAGCCCCAGCATTTT. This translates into CASRTDIVVNQPQHF.

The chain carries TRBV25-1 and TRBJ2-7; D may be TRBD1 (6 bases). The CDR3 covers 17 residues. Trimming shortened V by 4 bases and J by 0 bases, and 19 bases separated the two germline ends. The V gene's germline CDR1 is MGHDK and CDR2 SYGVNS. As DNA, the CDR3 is TGTGCCAGCAGTGGCCCCAAAACAGGGAAGGTCTCCTACGAGCAGTACTTC. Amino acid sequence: CASSGPKTGKVSYEQYF.

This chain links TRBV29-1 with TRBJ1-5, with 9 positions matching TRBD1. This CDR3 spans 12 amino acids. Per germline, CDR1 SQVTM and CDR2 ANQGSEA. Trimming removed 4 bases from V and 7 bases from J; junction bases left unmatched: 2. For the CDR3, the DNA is TGCAGCGTTGGGGACAGGGAACAGCCCCAGCATTTT. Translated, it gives CSVGDREQPQHF.